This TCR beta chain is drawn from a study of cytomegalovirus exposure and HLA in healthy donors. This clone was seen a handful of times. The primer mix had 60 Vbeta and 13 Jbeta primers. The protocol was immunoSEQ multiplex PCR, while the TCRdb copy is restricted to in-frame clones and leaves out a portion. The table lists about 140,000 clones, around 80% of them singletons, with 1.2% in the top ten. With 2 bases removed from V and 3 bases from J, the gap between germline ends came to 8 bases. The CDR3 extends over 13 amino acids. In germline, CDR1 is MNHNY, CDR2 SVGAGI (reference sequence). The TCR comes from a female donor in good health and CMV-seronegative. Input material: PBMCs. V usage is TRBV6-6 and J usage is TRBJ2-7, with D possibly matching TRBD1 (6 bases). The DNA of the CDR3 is TGTGCCAGCAGTTACGACAGGAACTACGAGCAGTACTTC. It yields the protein CASSYDRNYEQYF.